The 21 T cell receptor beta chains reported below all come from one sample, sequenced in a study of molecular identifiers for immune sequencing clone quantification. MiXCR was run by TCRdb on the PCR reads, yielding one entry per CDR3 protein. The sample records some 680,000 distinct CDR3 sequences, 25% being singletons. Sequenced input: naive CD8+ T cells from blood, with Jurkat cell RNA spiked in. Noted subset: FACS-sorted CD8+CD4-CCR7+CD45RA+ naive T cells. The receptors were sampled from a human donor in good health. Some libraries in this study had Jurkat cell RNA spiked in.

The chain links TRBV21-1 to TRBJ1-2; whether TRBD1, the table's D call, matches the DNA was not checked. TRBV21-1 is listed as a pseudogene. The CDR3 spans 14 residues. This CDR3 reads CAISSGRGYYGYTF. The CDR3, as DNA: TGTGCCATCTCGTCGGGACGGGGGTACTATGGCTACACCTTC.

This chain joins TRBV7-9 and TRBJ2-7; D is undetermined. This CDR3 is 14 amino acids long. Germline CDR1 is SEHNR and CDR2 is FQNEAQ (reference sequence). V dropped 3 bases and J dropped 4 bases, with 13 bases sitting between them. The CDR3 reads CASSFRQDGYEQYF. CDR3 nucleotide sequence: TGTGCCAGCAGCTTCCGGCAGGATGGGTACGAGCAGTACTTC.

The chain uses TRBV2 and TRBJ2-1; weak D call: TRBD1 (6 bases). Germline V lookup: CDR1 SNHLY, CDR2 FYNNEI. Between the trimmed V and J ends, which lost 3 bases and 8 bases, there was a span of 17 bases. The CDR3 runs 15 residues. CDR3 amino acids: CASSEGAEDRYEQFF. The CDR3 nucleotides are TGTGCCAGCAGTGAGGGGGCAGAAGATCGGTATGAGCAGTTCTTC.

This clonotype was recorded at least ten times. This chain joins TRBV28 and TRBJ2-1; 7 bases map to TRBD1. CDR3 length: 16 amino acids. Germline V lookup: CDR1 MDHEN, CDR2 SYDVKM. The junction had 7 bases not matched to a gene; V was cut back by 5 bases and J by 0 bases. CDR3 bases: TGTGCCAGCAGTCCCAGGGGGTTAAGCTCCTACAATGAGCAGTTCTTC. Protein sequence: CASSPRGLSSYNEQFF.

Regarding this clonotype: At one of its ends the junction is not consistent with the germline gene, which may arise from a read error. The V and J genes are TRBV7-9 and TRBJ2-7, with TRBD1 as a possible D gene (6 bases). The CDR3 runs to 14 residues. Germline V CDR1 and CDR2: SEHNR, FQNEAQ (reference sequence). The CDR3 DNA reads TGTGCCAGCAGCCTCCCCGATGGGGGCTTCGAGCGGTACTTC. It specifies CASSLPDGGFERYF.

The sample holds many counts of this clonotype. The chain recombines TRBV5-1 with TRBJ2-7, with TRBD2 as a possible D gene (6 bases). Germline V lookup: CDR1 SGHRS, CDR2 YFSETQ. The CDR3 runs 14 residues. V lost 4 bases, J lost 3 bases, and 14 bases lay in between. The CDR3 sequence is CASSPGLTNYEQYF. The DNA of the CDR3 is TGCGCCAGCAGCCCGGGACTGACGAACTACGAGCAGTACTTC.

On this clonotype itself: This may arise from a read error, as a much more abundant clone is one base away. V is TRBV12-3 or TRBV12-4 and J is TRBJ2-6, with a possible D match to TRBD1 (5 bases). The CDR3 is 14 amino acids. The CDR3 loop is CASSLDSGANVLAF. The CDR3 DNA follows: TGTGCCAGCAGTTTAGACTCTGGGGCCAACGTCCTGGCTTTC.

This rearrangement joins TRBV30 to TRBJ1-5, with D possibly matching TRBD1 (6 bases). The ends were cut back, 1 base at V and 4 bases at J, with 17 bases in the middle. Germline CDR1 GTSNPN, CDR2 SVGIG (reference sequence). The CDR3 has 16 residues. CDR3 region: CAWSEGTTSFNQPQHF. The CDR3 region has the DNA TGTGCCTGGAGTGAGGGGACAACTAGTTTTAATCAGCCCCAGCATTTT.

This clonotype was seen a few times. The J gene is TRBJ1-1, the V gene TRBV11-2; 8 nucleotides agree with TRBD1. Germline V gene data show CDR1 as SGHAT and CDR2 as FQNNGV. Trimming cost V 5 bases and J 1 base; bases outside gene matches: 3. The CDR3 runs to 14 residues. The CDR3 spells CASSGQGANTEAFF. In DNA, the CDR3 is TGTGCCAGCAGCGGTCAGGGGGCGAACACTGAAGCTTTCTTT.

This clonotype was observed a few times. CDR3 DNA sequence: TGTGCCAGCAGTTTATGGCAGGGGGAAGGCGAGCAGTACTTC. This sequence encodes CASSLWQGEGEQYF. The V call is TRBV28, the J call TRBJ2-7, with TRBD1 matching over 7 bases. The CDR3 is 14 amino acids. Germline V gene sequence: CDR1 MDHEN, CDR2 SYDVKM. The ends lost 0 bases at V and 6 bases at J; junction bases unmatched: 5. Using reference TRBV28 and TRBJ2-7 for the parts outside the CDR3, the full variable domain is DVKVTQSSRYLVKRTGEKVFLECVQDMDHENMFWYRQDPGLGLRLIYFSYDVKMKEKGDIPEGYSVSREKKERFSLILESASTNQTSMYLCASSLWQGEGEQYFGPGTRLTVT.

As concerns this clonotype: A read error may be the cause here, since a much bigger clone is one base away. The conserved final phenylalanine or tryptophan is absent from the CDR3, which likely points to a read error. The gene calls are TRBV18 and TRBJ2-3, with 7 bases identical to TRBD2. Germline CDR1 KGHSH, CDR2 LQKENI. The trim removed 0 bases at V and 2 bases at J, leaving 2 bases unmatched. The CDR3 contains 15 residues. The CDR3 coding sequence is TGTGCCAGCTCACCACCAGCGGGGATCACAGATACGCAGTATCTT. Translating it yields CASSPPAGITDTQYL.

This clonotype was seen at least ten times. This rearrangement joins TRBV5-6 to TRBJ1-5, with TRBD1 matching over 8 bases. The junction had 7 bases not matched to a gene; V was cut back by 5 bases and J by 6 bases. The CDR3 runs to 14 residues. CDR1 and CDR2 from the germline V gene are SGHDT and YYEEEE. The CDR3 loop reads CASSSGGAFQPQHF. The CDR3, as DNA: TGTGCCAGCAGTTCAGGGGGCGCGTTTCAGCCCCAGCATTTT.

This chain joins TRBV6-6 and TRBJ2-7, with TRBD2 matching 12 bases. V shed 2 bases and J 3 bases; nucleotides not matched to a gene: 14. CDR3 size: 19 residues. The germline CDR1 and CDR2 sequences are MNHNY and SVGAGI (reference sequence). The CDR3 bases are TGTGCCAGCAGTTACCTAGCGGGAGGGCCTTTAATATTCGTCTACGAGCAGTACTTC. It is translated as CASSYLAGGPLIFVYEQYF.

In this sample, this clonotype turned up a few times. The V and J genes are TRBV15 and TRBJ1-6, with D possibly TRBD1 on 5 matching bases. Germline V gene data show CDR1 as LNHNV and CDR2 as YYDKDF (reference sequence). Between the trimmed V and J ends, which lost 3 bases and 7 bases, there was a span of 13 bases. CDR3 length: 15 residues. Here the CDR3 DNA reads TGTGCCACCAGCAGTTCCGGGACTAAGAATTCACCCCTCCACTTT. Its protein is CATSSSGTKNSPLHF.

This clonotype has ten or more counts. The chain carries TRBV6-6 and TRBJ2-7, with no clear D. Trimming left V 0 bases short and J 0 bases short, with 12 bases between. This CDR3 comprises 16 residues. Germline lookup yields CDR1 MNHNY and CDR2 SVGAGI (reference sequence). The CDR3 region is CASSYSSPETSYEQYF. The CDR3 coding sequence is TGTGCCAGCAGTTACTCGAGTCCGGAGACCTCCTACGAGCAGTACTTC.

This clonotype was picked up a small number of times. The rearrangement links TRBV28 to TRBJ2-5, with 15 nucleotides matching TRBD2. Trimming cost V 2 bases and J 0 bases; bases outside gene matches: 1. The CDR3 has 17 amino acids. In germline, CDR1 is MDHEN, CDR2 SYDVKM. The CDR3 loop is CASSLRTSGRDQETQYF. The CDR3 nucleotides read TGTGCCAGCAGTTTACGGACTAGCGGGAGGGACCAAGAGACCCAGTACTTC. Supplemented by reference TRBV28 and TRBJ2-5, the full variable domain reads DVKVTQSSRYLVKRTGEKVFLECVQDMDHENMFWYRQDPGLGLRLIYFSYDVKMKEKGDIPEGYSVSREKKERFSLILESASTNQTSMYLCASSLRTSGRDQETQYFGPGTRLLVL.

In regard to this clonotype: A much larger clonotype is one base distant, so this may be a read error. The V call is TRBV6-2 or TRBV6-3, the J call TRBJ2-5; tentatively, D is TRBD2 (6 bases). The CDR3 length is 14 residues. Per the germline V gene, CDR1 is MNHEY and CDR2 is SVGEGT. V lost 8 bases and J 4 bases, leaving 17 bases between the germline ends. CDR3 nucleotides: TGTGCCAGCCGTTGGGCGGGATCTGCAGAGACCCAGTACTTC. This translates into CASRWAGSAETQYF.

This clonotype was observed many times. CDR3: CASSLGTGYTGELFF. The DNA of the CDR3 is TGTGCCAGCAGCCTAGGGACAGGATACACCGGGGAGCTGTTTTTT. The chain recombines TRBV3-1 with TRBJ2-2; 8 bases line up with TRBD1. The germline gives CDR1 LGHDT, CDR2 YNNKEL (reference sequence). The CDR3 spans 15 residues. V dropped 4 bases and J dropped 3; count of bases not matched to a gene: 4.

The CDR3 here is CASSQEVAGGTSTDTQYF. CDR3 nucleotide sequence: TGCGCCAGCAGCCAAGAAGTGGCGGGAGGGACTAGCACAGATACGCAGTATTTT. The rearrangement links TRBV4-1 to TRBJ2-3; 9 bases fit TRBD2. This CDR3 comprises 18 residues. CDR1 and CDR2 (germline): MGHRA, YSYEKL. V shed 0 bases, J shed 0 bases, and the junction held 7 bases outside the gene matches.

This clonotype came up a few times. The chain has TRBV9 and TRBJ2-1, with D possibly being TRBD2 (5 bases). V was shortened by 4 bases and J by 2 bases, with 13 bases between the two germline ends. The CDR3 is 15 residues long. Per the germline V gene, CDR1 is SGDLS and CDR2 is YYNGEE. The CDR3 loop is CASSPGVNPYNEQFF. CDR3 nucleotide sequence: TGTGCCAGCAGCCCCGGGGTCAACCCCTACAATGAGCAGTTCTTC.

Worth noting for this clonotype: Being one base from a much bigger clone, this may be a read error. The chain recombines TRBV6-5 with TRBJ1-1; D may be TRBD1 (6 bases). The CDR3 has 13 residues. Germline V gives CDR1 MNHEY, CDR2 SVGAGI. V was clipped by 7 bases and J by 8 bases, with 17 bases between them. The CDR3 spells CASNSDRKREAFF. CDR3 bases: TGTGCCAGCAATTCTGACAGGAAACGGGAAGCTTTCTTT.